The T cell receptor (beta chain) described here comes from a study of CD4 T cells in relation to SARS-CoV-2 and coronaviruses. Germline V gives CDR1 MNHEY, CDR2 SMNVEV (reference sequence). Losses at the gene ends were 5 bases for V and 4 bases for J; bases not matched to a gene: 6. The CDR3 spans 14 residues. Before the COVID-19 pandemic, during about 2010-2019, CD4+ T cells were taken from unexposed donors. Naive and memory CD4+ T cells were separated from cryopreserved PBMCs. This clone was observed once. Its antigen is undetermined. Produced via immunoSEQ multiplex PCR; TCRdb's table is partial and in-frame only. The sample yields around 65,000 clones, around 87% seen once. Study-wide findings and caveats: In roughly 60% of donors, memory CD4+ clonotypes crossrecognized SARS-CoV-2 and at least one common cold coronavirus spike.

The chain combines TRBV27 with TRBJ1-2; 8 positions agree with TRBD1. The receptor was isolated from a human donor in good health. The specimen was memory CD4+ T cells from PBMCs. The CDR3 loop is CASSGGRGLYGYTF. CDR3 nucleotides: TGTGCCAGCAGTGGGGGCAGGGGGCTCTATGGCTACACCTTC.